This entry lists 21 T cell receptor beta chains sequenced from one sample in a study of T cells in Graves' hyperthyroidism and ophthalmopathy. There were TCR beta CDR3 regions amplified from RNA transcripts. In the first-round RT-PCR of the TCR CDR3, the HTBI primer set was used. TCRdb called the multiplex PCR reads again in MiXCR, with one record for every CDR3 protein. The sample gives around 340,000 distinct CDR3 sequences, 21% of which show up once; about 50% is in the top ten. The sequenced sample consisted of blood. Source of these receptors: a woman aged 45 to 65 with Graves' hyperthyroidism.

This clonotype was detected ten times or more. This rearrangement joins TRBV3-1 to TRBJ2-1; possible D gene TRBD2, 6 bases. This CDR3 region has 13 residues. V lost 4 bases, J lost 9 bases, and 13 bases lay in between. Germline V gives CDR1 LGHDT, CDR2 YNNKEL (reference sequence). The CDR3 protein is CASSPGTGVEQFF. The CDR3 DNA sequence: TGTGCCAGCAGCCCGGGGACTGGTGTTGAGCAGTTCTTC.

This clonotype was observed a few times. The genes are TRBV5-5 and TRBJ2-2; D unresolved. This CDR3 contains 16 residues. Trimming took off 1 base at V and 0 bases at J, with 10 bases between the two ends. Looked up from germline, CDR1 is SGHKS and CDR2 is YYEKEE (reference sequence). CDR3 loop: CASSLTVFANTGELFF. CDR3 coding DNA: TGTGCCAGCAGCTTGACCGTATTCGCGAACACCGGGGAGCTGTTTTTT.

Many counts were recorded for this clonotype. The genes are TRBV6-1 and TRBJ2-7; 9 bases agree with TRBD2. V was pared by 6 bases and J by 5 bases, with 14 bases of the junction left unmatched. The CDR3 runs to 16 residues. Germline values: CDR1 MNHNS, CDR2 SASEGT. In DNA, the CDR3 is TGTGCCAGCAGCTCGCGTAGCGCGGGAGGGCCCCACGAGCAGTACTTC. It translates to CASSSRSAGGPHEQYF.

Points on this clonotype: Since a much larger clone is just one base distant, this may be a read error. The gene calls are TRBV7-3 and TRBJ1-4; D remains ambiguous. Germline V lookup: CDR1 SGHTA, CDR2 FQGTGA. The CDR3 extends over 17 amino acids. CDR3 in amino acids: CASSSCLSPLANGKLFF. CDR3 sequence (DNA): TGTGCCAGCAGCAGTTGTTTAAGCCCCTTAGCTAATGGAAAACTGTTTTTT. The complete variable domain, with remaining parts taken from reference TRBV7-3 and TRBJ1-4, reads GAGVSQTPSNKVTEKGKYVELRCDPISGHTALYWYRQSLGQGPEFLIYFQGTGAADDSGLPNDRFFAVRPEGSVSTLKIQRTERGDSAVYLCASSSCLSPLANGKLFFGSGTQLSVL.

The V gene is TRBV18, the J gene TRBJ2-1, with 10 bases that match TRBD2. J lost 5 bases, V lost 0 bases, and 1 base had no gene match. This CDR3 region has 15 residues. Germline CDR1 reads KGHSH; CDR2 reads LQKENI. Here the CDR3 reads CASSPPSGRDNEQFF. CDR3 sequence (DNA): TGTGCCAGCTCACCACCCAGCGGGAGGGACAATGAGCAGTTCTTC.

This clonotype was seen ten or more times. The chain employs TRBV11-3 and TRBJ2-5, with D tentatively TRBD1 (5 bases). V lost 1 base and J lost 2, with 17 bases in between. This CDR3 region has 17 residues. The germline gives CDR1 SGHNT, CDR2 YENEEA. The CDR3 loop reads CASSLGSRVTGQETQYF. CDR3 nucleotides: TGTGCCAGCAGCTTAGGTTCTCGTGTTACAGGACAAGAGACCCAGTACTTC.

The V and J genes are TRBV28 and TRBJ2-6; TRBD2 aligns across 7 bases. The CDR3 length is 20 residues. Germline V gives CDR1 MDHEN, CDR2 SYDVKM. V dropped 5 bases and J dropped 4; count of bases not matched to a gene: 20. Here the CDR3 reads CASSPYPGGASMVGANVLTF. The CDR3 DNA follows: TGTGCCAGCAGTCCCTATCCGGGAGGTGCCTCTATGGTAGGGGCCAACGTCCTGACTTTC.

This clonotype was picked up many times. V usage is TRBV7-8 and J usage is TRBJ1-6; TRBD1 aligns across 10 bases. The V and J ends lost 1 base and 6 bases, in that order; junction bases with no gene match: 0. Per the germline V gene, CDR1 is SGHVS and CDR2 is FQNEAQ. This CDR3 spans 15 amino acids. CDR3 bases: TGTGCCAGCAGCTTAGGGGACAGGGGTAATTCACCCCTCCACTTT. It encodes CASSLGDRGNSPLHF.

V and J are TRBV19 and TRBJ2-7; a possible D gene is TRBD2 (6 bases). The CDR3 totals 13 residues. CDR1 is LNHDA, CDR2 SQIVND, per germline (reference sequence). V lost 9 bases, J lost 4 bases, and 16 bases lay in between. Here the CDR3 reads CASTPGLNYEQYF. CDR3 bases: TGTGCCAGCACCCCGGGACTGAATTACGAGCAGTACTTC.

This clonotype was seen at least ten times. The chain has TRBV28 and TRBJ1-2; 9 positions agree with TRBD1. Germline trimming cut 5 bases from V and 5 bases from J; bases unmatched to any gene: 6. CDR1 MDHEN and CDR2 SYDVKM come from the germline V gene. The CDR3 consists of 14 residues. The CDR3 protein is CASSPTGGKYGYTF. CDR3 nucleotides: TGTGCCAGCAGTCCGACAGGGGGAAAGTATGGCTACACCTTC.

This clonotype came up many times. The chain recombines TRBV11-2 with TRBJ2-1, with 11 bases that match TRBD2. V dropped 6 bases and J dropped 8; count of bases not matched to a gene: 15. CDR3 length: 17 amino acids. CDR1 SGHAT and CDR2 FQNNGV come from the germline V gene. The CDR3 DNA reads as TGTGCCAGCAGTAGGACAGGTTTTAGCGGGAGGGAGGATGAGCAGTTCTTC. Translation gives CASSRTGFSGREDEQFF.

This clonotype was recorded at least ten times. The CDR3 DNA reads as TGTGCCAGCAGTTACCCCCGCGGGGGCAACACCGGGGAGCTGTTTTTT. Translating gives CASSYPRGGNTGELFF. The chain combines TRBV6-1 with TRBJ2-2, with D maybe TRBD2 (7 bases). Per germline, CDR1 MNHNS and CDR2 SASEGT. V lost 5 bases and J 2 bases, leaving 15 bases between the germline ends. The CDR3 covers 16 residues.

This clonotype came up many times. This chain joins TRBV5-1 and TRBJ2-1; 10 bases agree with TRBD2. This CDR3 has 17 amino acids. CDR1 SGHRS and CDR2 YFSETQ come from the germline V gene. Trimming at V came to 4 bases and at J to 4 bases, leaving 11 bases not matched to a gene. CDR3 bases: TGCGCCAGCAGCCAGGAGATAGCGGGAGGAGGGTACAATGAGCAGTTCTTC. The encoded protein is CASSQEIAGGGYNEQFF.

This clonotype was found many times. The chain combines TRBV20-1 with TRBJ2-4; 9 nucleotides agree with TRBD1. CDR3 size: 13 residues. The germline gives CDR1 DFQATT, CDR2 SNEGSKA (reference sequence). V shed 5 bases and J 8 bases; nucleotides not matched to a gene: 7. The CDR3 nucleotides read TGCAGTGCTTCGGGACAGGGCGGAGACATTCAGTACTTC. Amino acid sequence: CSASGQGGDIQYF.

This chain joins TRBV6-1 and TRBJ1-5, with D possibly being TRBD1 (6 bases). The length of the CDR3 is 14 residues. Germline-derived CDR1 and CDR2 are MNHNS and SASEGT. The V and J ends lost 5 bases and 3 bases respectively, with 11 bases between them. CDR3 residues: CASSKQGVNQPQHF. The CDR3 bases are TGTGCCAGCAGTAAACAGGGAGTCAATCAGCCCCAGCATTTT.

V is TRBV5-1 and J is TRBJ1-1; D unclear. From germline, CDR1 is SGHRS and CDR2 YFSETQ. The CDR3 runs 10 residues. Trimming removed 5 bases at V and 8 bases at J, with 7 bases between. The DNA of the CDR3 is TGCGCCAGCAGAGGGAAGGAAGCTTTCTTT. It translates to CASRGKEAFF.

In this sample, this clonotype turned up many times. This chain joins TRBV15 and TRBJ1-6, with a tentative D call TRBD1 (5 bases). Germline V gene lookup returns CDR1 LNHNV and CDR2 YYDKDF (reference sequence). This CDR3 is built from 15 residues. Trimming took 3 bases from V and 6 from J, leaving 12 bases between them. The CDR3 nucleotides are TGTGCCACCAGCAGCGTGGGGGAACCTAATTCACCCCTCCACTTT. The encoded protein is CATSSVGEPNSPLHF.

The CDR3 spells CASSPAVMRNSGANVLTF. The CDR3 nucleotides are TGTGCCAGCTCACCCGCGGTTATGAGGAACTCTGGGGCCAACGTCCTGACTTTC. V and J are TRBV18 and TRBJ2-6; D is ambiguous. The CDR3 has 18 residues. Trimming stripped 3 bases from V and 0 bases from J, with 15 bases between. Per germline, CDR1 KGHSH and CDR2 LQKENI.

This clonotype has at least ten counts. The CDR3 DNA is TGTGCCAGCAGCTTGACAGTTTCGAACACTGAAGCTTTCTTT. Residues: CASSLTVSNTEAFF. The V and J genes are TRBV7-9 and TRBJ1-1; D may be TRBD1 (5 bases). Germline V gene lookup returns CDR1 SEHNR and CDR2 FQNEAQ (reference sequence). Trimming left V 3 bases short and J 1 base short, with 9 bases between. This CDR3 is 14 amino acids long.

This clonotype was seen ten or more times. The chain uses TRBV7-9 and TRBJ2-5; perhaps TRBD2 as D (5 bases). Germline V lookup: CDR1 SEHNR, CDR2 FQNEAQ (reference sequence). Trimming took 2 bases from V and 0 from J, leaving 10 bases between them. This CDR3 is built from 15 residues. In DNA form, the CDR3 reads TGTGCCAGCAGCTTAACCTTAGCGTACCAAGAGACCCAGTACTTC. This codes for CASSLTLAYQETQYF.

This clonotype was seen only a few times. The genes are TRBV30 and TRBJ1-2; no firm D call. The V gene lost 3 bases and the J gene lost 4 bases, with 12 bases spanning the gap. This CDR3 has 13 amino acids. From germline, CDR1 is GTSNPN and CDR2 SVGIG (reference sequence). CDR3 region: CAWRPRNLYGYTF. In DNA form, the CDR3 reads TGTGCCTGGAGACCCAGGAATCTCTATGGCTACACCTTC.